In this sample, the clone carrying this T cell receptor (beta chain) turned up a few times. Trimming took 1 base from V and 0 from J, leaving 12 bases between them. The CDR3 extends over 16 amino acids. Germline V gives CDR1 SQVTM, CDR2 ANQGSEA. Amplified TCR beta CDR3 regions came from RNA transcripts. RT-PCR in the first round (using the HTBI primer set) targeted the TCR CDR3. TCRdb re-analysed the multiplex PCR reads in MiXCR, keeping a single row per CDR3 protein. The sample records about 610,000 distinct CDR3 sequences, around 15% being singletons. Diagnosing involved the use of clinical symptoms, serum thyroxine and TRAb, thyroid ultrasound and orbital computed tomography. This entry is derived from a study of T cells in Graves' hyperthyroidism and ophthalmopathy.

This clonotype was obtained from a woman in her 40s with Graves' ophthalmopathy. The chain couples TRBV29-1 to TRBJ2-2; D might be TRBD1 (5 bases). The specimen sequenced was blood. The CDR3: CSVEGNRQTNTGELFF. For the CDR3, the DNA is TGCAGCGTTGAAGGGAACAGACAGACGAACACCGGGGAGCTGTTTTTT.